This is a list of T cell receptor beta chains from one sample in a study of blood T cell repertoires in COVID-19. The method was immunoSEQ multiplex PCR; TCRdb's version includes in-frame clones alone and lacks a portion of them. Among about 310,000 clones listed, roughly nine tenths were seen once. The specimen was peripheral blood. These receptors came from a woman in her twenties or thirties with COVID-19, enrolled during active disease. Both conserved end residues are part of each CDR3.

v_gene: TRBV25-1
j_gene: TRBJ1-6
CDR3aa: CASSQTTGSSNSPLHF

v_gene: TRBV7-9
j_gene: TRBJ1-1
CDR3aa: CASSLEQLTGAFF

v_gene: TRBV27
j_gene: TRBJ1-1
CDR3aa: CASSLTTGGPEAFF

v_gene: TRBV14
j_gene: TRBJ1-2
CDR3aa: CASSPNPNAMGYTF

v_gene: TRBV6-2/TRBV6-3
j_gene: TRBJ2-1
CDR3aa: CASSPSQEGRDEQFF

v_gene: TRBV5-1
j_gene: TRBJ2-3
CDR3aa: CASSPSVGADTQYF

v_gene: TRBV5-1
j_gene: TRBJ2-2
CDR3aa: CASSPEANTGELFF

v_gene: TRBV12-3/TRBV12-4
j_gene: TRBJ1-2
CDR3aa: CASSFDRTYGYTF

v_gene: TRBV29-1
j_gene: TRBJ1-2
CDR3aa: CSVPLSGGYTF

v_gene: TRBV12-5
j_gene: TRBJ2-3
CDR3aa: CASGFSPSLNTDTQYF